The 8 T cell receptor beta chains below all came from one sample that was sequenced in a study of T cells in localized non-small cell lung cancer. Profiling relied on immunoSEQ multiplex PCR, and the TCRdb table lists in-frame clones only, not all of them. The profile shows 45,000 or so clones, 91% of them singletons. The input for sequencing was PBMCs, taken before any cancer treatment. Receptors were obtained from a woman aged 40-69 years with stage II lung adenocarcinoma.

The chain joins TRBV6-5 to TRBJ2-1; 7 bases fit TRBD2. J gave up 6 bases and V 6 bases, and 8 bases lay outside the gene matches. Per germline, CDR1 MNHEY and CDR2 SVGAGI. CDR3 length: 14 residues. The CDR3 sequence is CASSWKRGVNEQFF. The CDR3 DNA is TGTGCCAGCAGCTGGAAGCGGGGAGTCAATGAGCAGTTCTTC.

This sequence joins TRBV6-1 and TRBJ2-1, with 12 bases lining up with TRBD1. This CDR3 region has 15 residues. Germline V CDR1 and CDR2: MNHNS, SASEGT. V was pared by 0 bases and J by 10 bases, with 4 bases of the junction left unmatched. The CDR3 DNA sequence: TGTGCCAGCAGTGAAGCCGGGACAGGGGGCTGGGAGCAGTTCTTC. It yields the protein CASSEAGTGGWEQFF.

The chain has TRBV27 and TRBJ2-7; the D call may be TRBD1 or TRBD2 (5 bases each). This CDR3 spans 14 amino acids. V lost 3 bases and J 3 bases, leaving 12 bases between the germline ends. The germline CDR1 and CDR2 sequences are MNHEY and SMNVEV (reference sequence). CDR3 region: CASSFGTLDYEQYF. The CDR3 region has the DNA TGTGCCAGCAGTTTCGGGACCTTAGACTACGAGCAGTACTTC.

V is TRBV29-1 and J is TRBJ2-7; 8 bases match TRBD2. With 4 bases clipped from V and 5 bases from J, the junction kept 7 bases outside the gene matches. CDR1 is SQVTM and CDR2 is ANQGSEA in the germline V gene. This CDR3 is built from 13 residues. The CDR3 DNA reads TGCAGCGTTGGTACAGGGCGGGGGGACGAGCAGTACTTC. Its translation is CSVGTGRGDEQYF.

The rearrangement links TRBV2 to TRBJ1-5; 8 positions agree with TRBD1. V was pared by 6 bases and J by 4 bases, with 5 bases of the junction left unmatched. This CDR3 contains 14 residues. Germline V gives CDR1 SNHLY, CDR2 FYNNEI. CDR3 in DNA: TGTGCCAGCAGCGGGACAGGTTCTAATCAGCCCCAGCATTTT. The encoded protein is CASSGTGSNQPQHF.

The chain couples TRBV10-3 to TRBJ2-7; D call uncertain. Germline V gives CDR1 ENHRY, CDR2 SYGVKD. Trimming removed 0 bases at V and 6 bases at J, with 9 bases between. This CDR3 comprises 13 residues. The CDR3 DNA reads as TGTGCCATCAGTGAGTCGGGTCTCCGCGAGCAGTACTTC. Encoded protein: CAISESGLREQYF.

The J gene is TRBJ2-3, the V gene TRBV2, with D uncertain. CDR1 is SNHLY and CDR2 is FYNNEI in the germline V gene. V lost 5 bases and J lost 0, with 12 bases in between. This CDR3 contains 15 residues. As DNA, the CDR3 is TGTGCCAGCAGTAGCGATGGGTCTAGCACAGATACGCAGTATTTT. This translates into CASSSDGSSTDTQYF.

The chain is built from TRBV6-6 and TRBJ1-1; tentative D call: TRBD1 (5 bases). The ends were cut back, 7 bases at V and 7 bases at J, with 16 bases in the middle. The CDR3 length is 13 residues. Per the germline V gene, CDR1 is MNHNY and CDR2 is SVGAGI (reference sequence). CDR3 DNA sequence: TGTGCCAGCAACCAGCGGGGGAGGGTTGAAGCTTTCTTT. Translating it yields CASNQRGRVEAFF.